Listed here are 23 T cell receptor beta chains from one sample, sequenced in a study of T cell repertoires in cytomegalovirus infection. TCRdb reanalysed the reads using MiXCR and keeps one entry per CDR3 protein. The profile shows about 150,000 distinct CDR3 sequences, 32% of them singletons. Antigen specificity for these receptors is unknown. The sample was CD8+ T cells from cultured PBMCs, taken from culture after CMV antigen stimulation. Receptors were obtained from a human donor in good health (CMV status not recorded). Some clones in this sample may be carry-over from other donors' samples.

This chain links TRBV14 with TRBJ1-4; 12 bases line up with TRBD1. Germline CDR1 and CDR2: SGHDN and FVKESK. The V and J ends lost 3 bases and 8 bases, in that order; junction bases with no gene match: 13. CDR3 length equals 18 residues. CDR3 loop: CASSQENRRGQGAEKLFF. The CDR3 DNA sequence: TGTGCCAGCAGCCAGGAAAACCGAAGGGGACAGGGGGCAGAAAAACTGTTTTTT.

The V and J genes are TRBV27 and TRBJ1-5, with 9 bases identical to TRBD1. J gave up 2 bases and V 5 bases, and 4 bases lay outside the gene matches. Germline CDR1 and CDR2: MNHEY and SMNVEV (reference sequence). CDR3 length: 15 residues. CDR3 residues: CASSPWDRGNQPQHF. The DNA of the CDR3 is TGTGCCAGCAGTCCCTGGGACAGGGGCAATCAGCCCCAGCATTTT.

The J gene is TRBJ2-3, the V gene TRBV19; 14 bases map to TRBD2. CDR1 and CDR2 from the germline V gene are LNHDA and SQIVND (reference sequence). The V gene end was trimmed by 3 bases and the J gene end by 6 bases; junction bases not matched to a gene: 2. The CDR3 is made up of 15 amino acids. The CDR3 here is CASSIGTSGGDTQYF. CDR3 DNA: TGTGCCAGTAGTATCGGGACTAGCGGGGGTGATACGCAGTATTTT.

This chain connects TRBV11-2 to TRBJ2-4; 12 bases match TRBD1. The CDR3 is 14 amino acids. Trimming at V came to 3 bases and at J to 8 bases, leaving 2 bases not matched to a gene. In germline, CDR1 is SGHAT, CDR2 FQNNGV. The CDR3 coding sequence is TGTGCCAGCAGCTTGGGACAGGGGGCCTACATTCAGTACTTC. As protein: CASSLGQGAYIQYF.

This clonotype was counted ten times or more. The chain employs TRBV6-4 and TRBJ2-1; D might be TRBD1 or TRBD2, each matching 6 bases. Germline V gives CDR1 MRHNA, CDR2 SNTAGT. Trimming removed 0 bases at V and 4 bases at J, with 13 bases between. The CDR3 has 16 amino acids. The CDR3 sequence is CASSDSVGAGYNEQFF. The CDR3 DNA reads TGTGCCAGCAGTGACTCGGTGGGGGCGGGGTACAATGAGCAGTTCTTC.

In its sample, this clonotype was seen many times. J is TRBJ2-3 and V is TRBV11-2; 7 positions agree with TRBD1. The CDR3 spans 15 residues. V shed 6 bases and J 0 bases; nucleotides not matched to a gene: 6. Germline lookup yields CDR1 SGHAT and CDR2 FQNNGV. DNA for the CDR3: TGTGCCAGCAGTTTAAGGGACAGAAGCACAGATACGCAGTATTTT. Translation gives CASSLRDRSTDTQYF.

This chain joins TRBV9 and TRBJ2-4, with 9 nucleotides matching TRBD2. Germline loops: CDR1 SGDLS, CDR2 YYNGEE. This CDR3 spans 19 amino acids. Trimming cost V 0 bases and J 0 bases; bases outside gene matches: 10. The CDR3 nucleotides are TGTGCCAGCAGCGTAGGCCCAGCGGGGGGCTACCAAGCCAAAAACATTCAGTACTTC. Translation: CASSVGPAGGYQAKNIQYF.

The genes are TRBV6-1 and TRBJ2-6; D gene ambiguous. Germline V lookup: CDR1 MNHNS, CDR2 SASEGT. The ends were cut back, 2 bases at V and 1 base at J, with 6 bases in the middle. This CDR3 has 15 amino acids. The CDR3 loop reads CASSEQRSGANVLTF. The CDR3 DNA is TGTGCCAGCAGTGAACAAAGATCTGGGGCCAACGTCCTGACTTTC.

This rearrangement joins TRBV6-5 to TRBJ2-3, with D unresolved. The CDR3 length is 13 residues. V dropped 10 bases and J dropped 0 bases, with 11 bases sitting between them. In germline, CDR1 is MNHEY, CDR2 SVGAGI. As DNA, the CDR3 is TGTGCCACTACGATCTCTAGCACAGATACGCAGTATTTT. Translating it yields CATTISSTDTQYF.

This rearrangement joins TRBV2 to TRBJ2-7; 7 bases are shared with TRBD1. V dropped 6 bases and J dropped 3; count of bases not matched to a gene: 2. The CDR3 runs 12 residues. Germline CDR1 is SNHLY and CDR2 is FYNNEI. The CDR3 nucleotides read TGTGCCAGCAGAGGGACAGTCTACGAGCAGTACTTC. Its translation: CASRGTVYEQYF.

The chain carries TRBV7-9 and TRBJ2-1, with D perhaps matching TRBD1 (5 bases). V lost 1 base to trimming and J lost 3 bases, with 13 bases between them. Looked up from germline, CDR1 is SEHNR and CDR2 is FQNEAQ (reference sequence). This CDR3 region has 16 residues. The CDR3 nucleotides read TGTGCCAGCAGCTTAGTAGGGCAGGGCTTCTACAATGAGCAGTTCTTC. It specifies CASSLVGQGFYNEQFF.

The sample holds many counts of this clonotype. V usage is TRBV7-8 and J usage is TRBJ2-3, with 8 bases that match TRBD2. The V gene end was trimmed by 6 bases and the J gene end by 4 bases; junction bases not matched to a gene: 9. CDR3 length: 15 amino acids. CDR1 SGHVS and CDR2 FQNEAQ come from the germline V gene. Here the CDR3 DNA reads TGTGCCAGCAGTCAGGGACTAGTTGGGGCAGATACGCAGTATTTT. Encoded protein: CASSQGLVGADTQYF.

The chain couples TRBV29-1 to TRBJ2-1; 11 bases are a match to TRBD2. The V gene end was trimmed by 5 bases and the J gene end by 4 bases; junction bases not matched to a gene: 7. The length of the CDR3 is 15 residues. From germline, CDR1 is SQVTM and CDR2 ANQGSEA. CDR3 DNA: TGCAGCGTTCGGCTTCTAGCGGGGGGATACAATGAGCAGTTCTTC. Translated: CSVRLLAGGYNEQFF.

The chain carries TRBV15 and TRBJ2-1; D uncertain. The germline V and J ends were trimmed by 1 base and 7 bases, with 5 bases remaining between them. The CDR3 spans 12 residues. The germline gives CDR1 LNHNV, CDR2 YYDKDF (reference sequence). CDR3 nucleotide sequence: TGTGCCACCAGCAGAGCATGGAATGAGCAGTTCTTC. Translating it yields CATSRAWNEQFF.

A few counts support this clonotype. The chain uses TRBV12-3 or TRBV12-4 and TRBJ2-3; TRBD2 matches 11 bases. The CDR3 has 14 amino acids. The trim removed 5 bases at V and 4 bases at J, leaving 2 bases unmatched. This chain's CDR3 is CASSGLAGPDTQYF. The CDR3 nucleotides read TGTGCCAGCAGTGGACTAGCGGGCCCAGATACGCAGTATTTT.

This clonotype was observed a few times. The chain has TRBV20-1 and TRBJ1-5, with a weak D call TRBD1 (6 bases). This CDR3 region has 14 residues. Germline loops: CDR1 DFQATT, CDR2 SNEGSKA (reference sequence). V shed 2 bases and J shed 5 bases, with 13 bases lying between them. The CDR3 here is CSARMSTGDQPQHF. The DNA of the CDR3 is TGCAGTGCTAGAATGTCGACAGGCGATCAGCCCCAGCATTTT.

There are a few counts of this clonotype. The chain uses TRBV7-9 and TRBJ2-5; 11 nucleotides match TRBD2. This CDR3 is 15 amino acids long. Germline V gene lookup returns CDR1 SEHNR and CDR2 FQNEAQ (reference sequence). V shed 5 bases, J shed 4 bases, and the junction held 6 bases outside the gene matches. The CDR3 protein is CASSLVAGGPETQYF. In DNA form, the CDR3 reads TGTGCCAGCAGCCTCGTAGCGGGGGGGCCAGAGACCCAGTACTTC.

The chain links TRBV27 to TRBJ2-1; TRBD2 might be the D (6 bases). CDR1 MNHEY and CDR2 SMNVEV come from the germline V gene (reference sequence). CDR3 size: 15 residues. The ends were cut back, 7 bases at V and 4 bases at J, with 17 bases in the middle. In DNA, the CDR3 is TGTGCCAGCAACGGAGGGGCGCCCTATTACAATGAGCAGTTCTTC. It specifies CASNGGAPYYNEQFF.

CDR3 amino acids: CASSLVSGTGEETQYF. The CDR3 bases are TGTGCCAGCAGCTTAGTGAGTGGGACAGGGGAAGAGACCCAGTACTTC. The chain recombines TRBV7-8 with TRBJ2-5; 10 nucleotides align to TRBD1. The germline gives CDR1 SGHVS, CDR2 FQNEAQ. The CDR3 consists of 16 residues. V was clipped by 1 base and J by 3 bases; unmatched bases: 5.

The rearrangement joins TRBV24-1 to TRBJ2-7, with D unresolved. V was shortened by 4 bases and J by 3 bases, with 6 bases between the two germline ends. The CDR3 length is 12 residues. Germline V CDR1 and CDR2: KGHDR, SFDVKD. The CDR3 region has the DNA TGTGCCACCAGTGAAGGGAACTACGAGCAGTACTTC. Its protein is CATSEGNYEQYF.

The rearrangement links TRBV2 to TRBJ2-7, with D possibly matching TRBD2 (6 bases). Deletions cut 1 base from V and 0 bases from J, with 7 bases between. The V gene's germline CDR1 is SNHLY and CDR2 FYNNEI. The CDR3 is made up of 14 amino acids. The CDR3 here is CASSEGRGSYEQYF. In nucleotides, the CDR3 is TGTGCCAGCAGTGAAGGGCGGGGCTCCTACGAGCAGTACTTC.

This rearrangement joins TRBV27 to TRBJ1-2; 7 bases agree with TRBD1. The length of the CDR3 is 14 residues. J lost 8 bases, V lost 5 bases, and 11 bases had no gene match. CDR1 is MNHEY, CDR2 SMNVEV, per germline (reference sequence). The CDR3 loop reads CASSPKGGARGYTF. CDR3 in DNA: TGTGCCAGCAGTCCTAAAGGGGGCGCGAGGGGCTACACCTTC.

The V call is TRBV19, the J call TRBJ2-4, with TRBD1 identical over 8 bases. CDR1 and CDR2 (germline): LNHDA, SQIVND (reference sequence). V dropped 10 bases and J dropped 8; count of bases not matched to a gene: 7. This CDR3 is built from 12 residues. The CDR3 region is CATADRVDIQYF. CDR3 in DNA: TGTGCCACCGCGGACAGGGTGGACATTCAGTACTTC.